The sequence of this T cell receptor beta chain was determined in a study of cytomegalovirus exposure and HLA in healthy donors. This PCR relied on a set of 60 Vbeta primers and 13 Jbeta primers. The repertoire was sequenced with immunoSEQ multiplex PCR; TCRdb's copy has only in-frame clones and lacks some. The sample has over 150,000 clones, 84% seen once. This CDR3 spans 11 amino acids. Germline lookup yields CDR1 MGHDK and CDR2 SYGVNS. Trimming left V 4 bases short and J 4 bases short, with 2 bases between. Of note for this clone: Possible read error: a much larger clone is one base away.

This sequence was found in a man in his late teens or twenties in good health and CMV-seronegative. The sequenced material came from PBMCs. The J gene is TRBJ2-1, the V gene TRBV25-1; D is uncertain. This CDR3 is CASSVYNEQFF. The CDR3, as DNA: TGTGCCAGCAGTGTATACAATGAGCAGTTCTTC.